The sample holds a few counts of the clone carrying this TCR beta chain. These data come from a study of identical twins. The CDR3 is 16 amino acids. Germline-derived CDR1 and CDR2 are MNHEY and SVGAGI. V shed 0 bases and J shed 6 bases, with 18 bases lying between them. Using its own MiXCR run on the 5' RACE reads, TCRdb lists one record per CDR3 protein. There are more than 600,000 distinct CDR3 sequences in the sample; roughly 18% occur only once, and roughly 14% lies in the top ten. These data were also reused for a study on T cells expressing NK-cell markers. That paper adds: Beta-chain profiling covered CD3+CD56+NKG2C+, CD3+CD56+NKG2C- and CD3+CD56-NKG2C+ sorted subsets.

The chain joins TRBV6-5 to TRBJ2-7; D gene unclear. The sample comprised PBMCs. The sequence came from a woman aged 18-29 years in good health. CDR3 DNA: TGTGCCAGCAGTTACTCGAGATTGGGTCCCCACGGCGAGCAGTACTTC. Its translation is CASSYSRLGPHGEQYF.